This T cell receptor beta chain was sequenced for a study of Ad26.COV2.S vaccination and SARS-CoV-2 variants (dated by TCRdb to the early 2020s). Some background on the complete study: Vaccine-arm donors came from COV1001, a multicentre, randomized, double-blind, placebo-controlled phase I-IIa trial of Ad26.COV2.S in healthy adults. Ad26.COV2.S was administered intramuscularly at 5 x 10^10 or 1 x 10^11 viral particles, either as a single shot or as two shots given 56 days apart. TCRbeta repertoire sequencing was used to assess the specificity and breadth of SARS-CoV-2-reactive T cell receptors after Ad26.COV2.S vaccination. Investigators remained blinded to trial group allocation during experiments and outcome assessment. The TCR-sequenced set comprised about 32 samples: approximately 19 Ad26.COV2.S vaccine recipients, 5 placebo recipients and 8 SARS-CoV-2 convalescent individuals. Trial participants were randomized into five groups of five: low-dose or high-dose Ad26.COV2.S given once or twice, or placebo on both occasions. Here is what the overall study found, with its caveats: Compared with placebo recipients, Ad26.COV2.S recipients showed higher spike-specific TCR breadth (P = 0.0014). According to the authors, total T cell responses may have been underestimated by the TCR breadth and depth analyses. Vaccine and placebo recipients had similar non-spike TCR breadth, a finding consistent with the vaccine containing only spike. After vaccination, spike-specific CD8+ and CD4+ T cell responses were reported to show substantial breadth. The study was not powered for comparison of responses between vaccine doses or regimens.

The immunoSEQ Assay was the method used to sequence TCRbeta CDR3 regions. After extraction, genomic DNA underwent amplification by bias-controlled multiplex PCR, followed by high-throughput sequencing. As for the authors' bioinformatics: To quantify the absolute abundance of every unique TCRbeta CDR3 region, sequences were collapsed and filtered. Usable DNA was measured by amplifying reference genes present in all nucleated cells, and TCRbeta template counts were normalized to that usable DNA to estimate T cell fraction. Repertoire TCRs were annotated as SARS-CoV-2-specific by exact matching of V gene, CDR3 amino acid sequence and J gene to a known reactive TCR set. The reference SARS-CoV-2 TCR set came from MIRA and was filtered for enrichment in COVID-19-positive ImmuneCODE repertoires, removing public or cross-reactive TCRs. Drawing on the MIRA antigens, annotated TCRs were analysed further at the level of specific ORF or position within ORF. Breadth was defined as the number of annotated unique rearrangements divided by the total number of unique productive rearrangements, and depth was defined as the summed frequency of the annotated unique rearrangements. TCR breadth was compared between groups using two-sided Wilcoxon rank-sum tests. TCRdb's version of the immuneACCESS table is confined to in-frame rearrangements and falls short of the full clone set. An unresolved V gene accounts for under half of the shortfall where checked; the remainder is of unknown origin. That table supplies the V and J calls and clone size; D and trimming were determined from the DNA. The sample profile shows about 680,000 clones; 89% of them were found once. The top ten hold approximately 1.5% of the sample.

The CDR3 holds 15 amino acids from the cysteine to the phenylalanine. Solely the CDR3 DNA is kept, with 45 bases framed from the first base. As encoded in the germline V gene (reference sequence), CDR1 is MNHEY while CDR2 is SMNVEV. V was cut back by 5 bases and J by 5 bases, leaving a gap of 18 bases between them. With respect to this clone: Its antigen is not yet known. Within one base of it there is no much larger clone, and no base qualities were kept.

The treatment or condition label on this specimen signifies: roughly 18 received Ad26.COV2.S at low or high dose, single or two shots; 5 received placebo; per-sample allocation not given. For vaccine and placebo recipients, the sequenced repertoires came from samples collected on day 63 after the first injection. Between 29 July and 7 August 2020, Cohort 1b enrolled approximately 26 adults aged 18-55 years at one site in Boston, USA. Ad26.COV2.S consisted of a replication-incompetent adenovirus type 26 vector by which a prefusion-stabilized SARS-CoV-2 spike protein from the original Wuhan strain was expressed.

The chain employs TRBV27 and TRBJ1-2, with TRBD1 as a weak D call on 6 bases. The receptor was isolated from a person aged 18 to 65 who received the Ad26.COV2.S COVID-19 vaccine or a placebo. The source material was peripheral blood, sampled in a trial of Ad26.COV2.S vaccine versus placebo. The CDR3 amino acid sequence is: CASSGRGGLPYGYTF. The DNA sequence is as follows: TGTGCCAGCAGTGGGCGAGGGGGGCTTCCTTATGGCTACACCTTC.